This TCR beta chain is from a study of graft-versus-host responses after intestinal transplantation. Study-level information: Tacrolimus plus steroids were given to all recipients for around three years, preceded by anti-thymocyte globulin induction. Study-level results: Recipient marrow harbored GvH clones, some of which surfaced first in ileum or blood.

The CDR3 contains 17 residues. Germline assignment: CDR1 SGHDT and CDR2 YYEEEE. The V segment lost 4 bases and the J segment 4 bases; nucleotides outside the gene matches: 15. Details on this clone: Its antigen is not known.

Profiling relied on immunoSEQ multiplex PCR, and the TCRdb table lists in-frame clones only, not all of them. The sample lists around 50,000 clones; about 90% were seen once. The chain couples TRBV5-6 to TRBJ2-3; TRBD2 matches at 7 bases. The sequence was collected from a human donor who was the organ donor for an intestinal transplant. Sample: unstimulated CD4+ T cells sorted from spleen or lymph node cells, taken before transplant. The CDR3 region is CASSPYGGGPRSDTQYF. DNA of the CDR3: TGTGCCAGCAGCCCCTACGGGGGAGGGCCGAGGTCAGATACGCAGTATTTT.